Sequencing of this T cell receptor (beta chain) was carried out in a study of PD-1 blockade in classical Hodgkin lymphoma. Whole-study context: It was nivolumab at 3 mg/kg, given intravenously every 2 weeks, that patients received. Study findings and constraints: Complete responders had baseline diversity similar to newly diagnosed patients. By C4D1, diversity of CD4+ TCRs had risen significantly, whereas that of CD8+ TCRs had not.

The V segment lost 0 bases and the J segment 4 bases; nucleotides outside the gene matches: 1. The CDR3 sequence is 14 residues long. The germline gives CDR1 SGHTA, CDR2 FQGNSA. All patients experienced relapse after autologous stem cell transplantation, and brentuximab vedotin exposure was variable. Assay used: immunoSEQ multiplex PCR; TCRdb lists only in-frame clones, some missing. Of around 13,000 clones listed, about 78% are singletons. A note on this clone: Its specificity is unknown.

The specimen comprised peripheral blood mononuclear cells (PBMCs), sampled before the second cycle of nivolumab. The TCR comes from a human donor with classical Hodgkin lymphoma. V and J are TRBV7-2 and TRBJ1-2; 8 bases match TRBD1. The CDR3 loop reads CASSLAGTGYGYTF. CDR3 sequence (DNA): TGTGCCAGCAGCTTAGCGGGGACAGGCTATGGCTACACCTTC. Based on the CDR3 plus reference TRBV7-2 and TRBJ1-2, the full variable domain is GAGVSQSPSNKVTEKGKDVELRCDPISGHTALYWYRQSLGQGLEFLIYFQGNSAPDKSGLPSDRFSAERTGGSVSTLTIQRTQQEDSAVYLCASSLAGTGYGYTFGSGTRLTVV.